This passage covers 17 T cell receptor beta chains from one sample sequenced in a study of CD8 T cells in ankylosing spondylitis. Broader study findings: Typical of ankylosing spondylitis blood, it appeared, was a TCR beta motif of about eight highly homologous variants.

TCRdb independently ran MiXCR on the 5' RACE reads; one entry per CDR3 protein. The repertoire consists of fewer than 450,000 distinct CDR3 sequences, with approximately 17% occurring once and the leading ten covering around 0.92%. Antigen specificity for these receptors is unknown. Input material: blood, either unsorted or a sorted T cell fraction (not recorded which). The receptor source for this set is a male donor with ankylosing spondylitis.

This clonotype has a handful of counts. The genes are TRBV5-5 and TRBJ2-7; no reliable D call. Trimming shortened V by 5 bases and J by 0 bases, and 6 bases separated the two germline ends. The CDR3 length is 12 residues. Germline V gene data show CDR1 as SGHKS and CDR2 as YYEKEE (reference sequence). CDR3 sequence (DNA): TGTGCCAGCAGTCCGGCCTCCTACGAGCAGTACTTC. Its protein product is CASSPASYEQYF.

The gene calls are TRBV27 and TRBJ1-5; 9 positions match TRBD1. This CDR3 is 18 amino acids long. J was trimmed by 5 bases and V by 5 bases; bases with no gene match: 16. From germline, CDR1 is MNHEY and CDR2 SMNVEV (reference sequence). CDR3 loop: CASSLKAQQGAGDQPQHF. As DNA, the CDR3 is TGTGCCAGCAGTCTCAAAGCCCAACAGGGGGCGGGTGATCAGCCCCAGCATTTT.

The chain carries TRBV19 and TRBJ1-2; TRBD1 might be the D (5 bases). V lost 4 bases, J lost 2 bases, and 11 bases lay in between. The CDR3 is made up of 14 amino acids. The germline V gene has CDR1 LNHDA and CDR2 SQIVND (reference sequence). CDR3 residues: CASSTRDGNYGYTF. As DNA, the CDR3 is TGTGCCAGTAGTACCCGGGACGGAAACTATGGCTACACCTTC.

The chain employs TRBV9 and TRBJ1-5; D is ambiguous. Germline-derived CDR1 and CDR2 are SGDLS and YYNGEE. The V gene lost 3 bases and the J gene lost 2 bases, with 9 bases spanning the gap. There are 14 residues in the CDR3. CDR3 loop: CASSALDGNQPQHF. The CDR3 coding sequence is TGTGCCAGCAGCGCCCTAGACGGCAATCAGCCCCAGCATTTT. The full variable domain, in which reference TRBV9 and TRBJ1-5 provide the parts outside the CDR3, is DSGVTQTPKHLITATGQRVTLRCSPRSGDLSVYWYQQSLDQGLQFLIQYYNGEERAKGNILERFSAQQFPDLHSELNLSSLELGDSALYFCASSALDGNQPQHFGDGTRLSIL.

This chain connects TRBV3-1 to TRBJ2-2; no clear D gene. This CDR3 region has 15 residues. V was cut by 2 bases and J by 6 bases, with 13 bases left in between. Germline V gene data show CDR1 as LGHDT and CDR2 as YNNKEL (reference sequence). The CDR3 region has the DNA TGTGCCAGCAGCCAAATACGGACGAGTGCCGGGGAGCTGTTTTTT. Amino acid sequence: CASSQIRTSAGELFF.

At least ten counts were recorded for this clonotype. The V call is TRBV29-1, the J call TRBJ2-7; TRBD1 aligns across 11 bases. J gave up 5 bases and V 7 bases, and 7 bases lay outside the gene matches. CDR3 size: 13 residues. Germline assignment: CDR1 SQVTM and CDR2 ANQGSEA. In DNA form, the CDR3 reads TGCAGCGCCCGGACAGGGGGCTTCCACGAGCAGTACTTC. It codes for CSARTGGFHEQYF.

This clonotype was seen a handful of times. V is TRBV2 and J is TRBJ2-1, with 10 nucleotides matching TRBD2. The germline gives CDR1 SNHLY, CDR2 FYNNEI. Trimming cost V 1 base and J 10 bases; bases outside gene matches: 7. The CDR3 length is 15 residues. The CDR3 bases are TGTGCCAGCAGTGAAGTCAGCGGGGGGGCCAGCGAGCAGTTCTTC. It codes for CASSEVSGGASEQFF. Combining the CDR3 with reference TRBV2 and TRBJ2-1 gives the whole variable domain EPEVTQTPSHQVTQMGQEVILRCVPISNHLYFYWYRQILGQKVEFLVSFYNNEISEKSEIFDDQFSVERPDGSNFTLKIRSTKLEDSAMYFCASSEVSGGASEQFFGPGTRLTVL.

This clonotype was found a few times. This sequence joins TRBV6-1 and TRBJ1-4, with 9 bases that match TRBD1. V gave up 7 bases and J gave up 6 bases; unmatched junction bases: 9. The CDR3 totals 15 residues. The germline gives CDR1 MNHNS, CDR2 SASEGT. CDR3 residues: CASTQLTGGYEKLFF. CDR3 in DNA: TGTGCCAGCACCCAACTGACAGGGGGATATGAAAAACTGTTTTTT.

This clonotype was picked up a small number of times. The chain combines TRBV6-1 with TRBJ1-4, with 8 bases identical to TRBD1. The CDR3 covers 17 residues. Germline lookup yields CDR1 MNHNS and CDR2 SASEGT. After removal of 6 bases from V and 0 bases from J, the junction contained 9 bases not matched to a gene. The CDR3: CASSRGQNPSTNEKLFF. The CDR3 bases are TGTGCCAGCAGCAGGGGGCAAAATCCGTCAACTAATGAAAAACTGTTTTTT.

The rearrangement joins TRBV5-5 to TRBJ1-1; maybe TRBD1 (6 bases). This CDR3 contains 15 residues. CDR1 is SGHKS and CDR2 is YYEKEE in the germline V gene (reference sequence). The V and J ends lost 3 bases and 0 bases respectively, with 12 bases between them. In nucleotides, the CDR3 is TGTGCCAGCAGCTACCAAGGGACACTGAACACTGAAGCTTTCTTT. Protein product: CASSYQGTLNTEAFF.

This clonotype appeared a few times. The rearrangement uses TRBV5-1 and TRBJ2-3; no clear D gene. The germline gives CDR1 SGHRS, CDR2 YFSETQ. Trimming shortened V by 1 base and J by 2 bases, and 14 bases separated the two germline ends. The CDR3 length is 16 residues. The CDR3, as DNA: TGCGCCAGCAGCTTGTCCGCGAAAGAATACACAGATACGCAGTATTTT. This encodes CASSLSAKEYTDTQYF. Variable domain in full (rest from reference TRBV5-1 and TRBJ2-3): KAGVTQTPRYLIKTRGQQVTLSCSPISGHRSVSWYQQTPGQGLQFLFEYFSETQRNKGNFPGRFSGRQFSNSRSEMNVSTLELGDSALYLCASSLSAKEYTDTQYFGPGTRLTVL.

A few counts support this clonotype. V usage is TRBV5-1 and J usage is TRBJ1-3; 8 bases line up with TRBD1. CDR1 and CDR2 (germline): SGHRS, YFSETQ. The CDR3 is 15 residues long. Trimming at V came to 5 bases and at J to 0 bases, leaving 4 bases not matched to a gene. CDR3 nucleotides: TGCGCCAGCAGAAAAGACAGGGGCTCTGGAAACACCATATATTTT. Translation gives CASRKDRGSGNTIYF.

In regard to this clonotype: Given the absence of the conserved phenylalanine or tryptophan at the CDR3 end, a read error is likely. The gene calls are TRBV29-1 and TRBJ2-1; unclear D gene. Trimming took off 1 base at V and 2 bases at J, with 6 bases between the two ends. The CDR3 has 13 residues. Germline V gives CDR1 SQVTM, CDR2 ANQGSEA. The CDR3: CSVEVPAYNEQFL. CDR3 DNA: TGCAGCGTTGAAGTCCCAGCCTACAATGAGCAGTTCTTA.

This clonotype was seen only a few times. This chain links TRBV20-1 with TRBJ2-3, with TRBD2 matching 9 bases. The germline gives CDR1 DFQATT, CDR2 SNEGSKA (reference sequence). V lost 6 bases to trimming and J lost 2 bases; unmatched junction nucleotides: 3. The CDR3 covers 13 residues. This CDR3 is CSAQGLATDTQYF. The CDR3 DNA reads TGCAGTGCCCAGGGACTAGCCACAGATACGCAGTATTTT.

This clonotype was seen a handful of times. The chain uses TRBV6-2 or TRBV6-3 and TRBJ2-1; D is possibly TRBD1 (6 bases). Germline V gene sequence: CDR1 MNHEY, CDR2 SVGEGT. V lost 8 bases, J lost 6 bases, and 20 bases lay in between. The CDR3 contains 15 residues. The CDR3 sequence: CASRKSQGRPNEQFF. The DNA of the CDR3 is TGTGCCAGCCGGAAATCACAGGGCCGCCCCAATGAGCAGTTCTTC.

The rearrangement links TRBV20-1 to TRBJ2-7; no firm D call. CDR1 DFQATT and CDR2 SNEGSKA come from the germline V gene (reference sequence). V lost 0 bases to trimming and J lost 4 bases, with 10 bases between them. This CDR3 is built from 13 residues. CDR3 in amino acids: CSAREHRRYEQYF. CDR3 DNA: TGCAGTGCTAGAGAGCACCGTCGATACGAGCAGTACTTC.

The rearrangement joins TRBV7-3 to TRBJ2-2; 8 bases line up with TRBD2. Trimming cost V 7 bases and J 11 bases; bases outside gene matches: 6. The length of the CDR3 is 12 residues. Germline loops: CDR1 SGHTA, CDR2 FQGTGA. DNA of the CDR3: TGTGCCAGCACCCTCGGGGGGGGCGAGCTGTTTTTT. Translating gives CASTLGGGELFF.